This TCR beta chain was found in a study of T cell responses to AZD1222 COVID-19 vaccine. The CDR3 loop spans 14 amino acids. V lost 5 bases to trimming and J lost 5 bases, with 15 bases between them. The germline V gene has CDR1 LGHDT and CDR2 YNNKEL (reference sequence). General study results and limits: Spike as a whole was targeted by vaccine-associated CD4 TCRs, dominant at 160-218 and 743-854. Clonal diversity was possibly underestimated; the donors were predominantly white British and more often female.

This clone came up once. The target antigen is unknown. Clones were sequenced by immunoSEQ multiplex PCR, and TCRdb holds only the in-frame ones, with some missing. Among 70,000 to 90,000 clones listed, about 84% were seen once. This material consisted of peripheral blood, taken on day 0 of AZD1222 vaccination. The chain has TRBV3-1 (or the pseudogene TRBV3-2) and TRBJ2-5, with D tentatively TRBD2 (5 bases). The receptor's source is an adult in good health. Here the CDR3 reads CASSETRPAETQYF. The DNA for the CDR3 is TGTGCCAGCAGCGAAACTAGACCAGCGGAGACCCAGTACTTC.